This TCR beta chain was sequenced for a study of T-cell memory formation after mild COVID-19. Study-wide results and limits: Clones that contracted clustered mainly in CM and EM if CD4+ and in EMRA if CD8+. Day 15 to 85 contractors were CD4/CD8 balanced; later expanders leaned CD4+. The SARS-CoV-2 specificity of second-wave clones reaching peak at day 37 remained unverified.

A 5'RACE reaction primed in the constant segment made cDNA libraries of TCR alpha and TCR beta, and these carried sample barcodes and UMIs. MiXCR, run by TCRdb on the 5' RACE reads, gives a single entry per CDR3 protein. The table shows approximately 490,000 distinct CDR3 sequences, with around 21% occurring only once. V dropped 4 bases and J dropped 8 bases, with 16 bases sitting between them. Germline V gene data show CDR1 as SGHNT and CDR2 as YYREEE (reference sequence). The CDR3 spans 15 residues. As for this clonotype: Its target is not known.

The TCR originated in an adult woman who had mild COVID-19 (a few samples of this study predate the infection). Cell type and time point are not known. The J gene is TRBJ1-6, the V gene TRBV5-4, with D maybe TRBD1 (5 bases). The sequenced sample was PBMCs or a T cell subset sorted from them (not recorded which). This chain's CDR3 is CASSPRGTEDSPLHF. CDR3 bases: TGTGCCAGCAGCCCTCGGGGGACGGAGGATTCACCCCTCCACTTT.